The 29 T cell receptor beta chains below come from one sample, sequenced in a study of blood T cell repertoires in COVID-19. Measured with immunoSEQ multiplex PCR; TCRdb has only the in-frame clones, and not every one. This sample has about 410,000 clones; about nine tenths occur once, and the top ten carry approximately 1.4%. The sequenced material came from peripheral blood. These TCRs come from a woman aged 30 to 39 with active or convalescent COVID-19.

The chain links TRBV5-5 to TRBJ2-2; 7 bases match TRBD2. The length of the CDR3 is 15 residues. Looked up from germline, CDR1 is SGHKS and CDR2 is YYEKEE (reference sequence). With V trimmed by 3 bases and J by 7 bases, 9 bases remained unmatched. The CDR3 region is CASSSGSREDGELFF. The CDR3 nucleotides read TGTGCCAGCAGCTCCGGCAGCCGGGAGGACGGGGAGCTGTTTTTT.

The chain joins TRBV6-4 to TRBJ2-1, with 9 bases lining up with TRBD1. Unmatched junction bases numbered 5, after V lost 0 bases and J lost 8 bases. This CDR3 spans 15 amino acids. Germline CDR1 is MRHNA and CDR2 is SNTAGT. CDR3 DNA sequence: TGTGCCAGCAGTGACTCGAAACAGGGGGCGGATGAGCAGTTCTTC. This encodes CASSDSKQGADEQFF.

The chain combines TRBV6-5 with TRBJ1-3, with 11 nucleotides matching TRBD1. The germline V gene encodes CDR1 MNHEY and CDR2 SVGAGI. The CDR3 has 15 residues. Germline trimming cut 10 bases from V and 0 bases from J; bases unmatched to any gene: 5. The chain's CDR3 is CATGDRGASGNTIYF. CDR3 coding DNA: TGTGCCACCGGGGACAGGGGGGCCTCTGGAAACACCATATATTTT.

The CDR3 sequence: CASSQGVLAHEQFF. The CDR3 DNA sequence: TGCGCCAGCAGCCAAGGAGTTCTAGCCCATGAGCAGTTCTTC. This rearrangement joins TRBV4-1 to TRBJ2-1; possibly TRBD2 for D (5 bases). V dropped 1 base and J dropped 8 bases, with 12 bases sitting between them. Germline V gene sequence: CDR1 MGHRA, CDR2 YSYEKL. CDR3 size: 14 residues.

The rearrangement joins TRBV10-2 to TRBJ2-2; TRBD2 agrees at 8 bases. The germline V gene encodes CDR1 WSHSY and CDR2 SAAADI. V shed 9 bases and J 6 bases; nucleotides not matched to a gene: 9. CDR3 length equals 14 residues. CDR3 sequence (DNA): TGCGCCAGAGCAAAGCGGGAGCTTCCCGGGGAGCTGTTTTTT. This translates into CARAKRELPGELFF.

The CDR3 DNA reads as TGTGCCAGCAGCTTAGATTCTCAAGAGACCCAGTACTTC. Protein sequence: CASSLDSQETQYF. The gene calls are TRBV7-9 and TRBJ2-5; no clear D. V was shortened by 1 base and J by 2 bases, with 5 bases between the two germline ends. Per the germline V gene, CDR1 is SEHNR and CDR2 is FQNEAQ (reference sequence). The length of the CDR3 is 13 residues.

As DNA, the CDR3 is TGTGCCAGCAGCTTAACGACCGGAGGGAGGGCCTTCGGGGAGCTGTTTTTT. Its translation: CASSLTTGGRAFGELFF. The chain joins TRBV13 to TRBJ2-2; 7 positions match TRBD2. Germline CDR1 reads PRHDT; CDR2 reads FYEKMQ (reference sequence). Trimming removed 2 bases from V and 7 bases from J; junction bases left unmatched: 13. CDR3 length: 17 residues.

For this clone: The junction shows a germline mismatch at one end, possibly a read error. V is TRBV15 and J is TRBJ1-4, with TRBD1 as a possible D gene (6 bases). Germline CDR1 is LNHNV and CDR2 is YYDKDF (reference sequence). CDR3 length: 16 residues. The CDR3 here is CATSSNRAYDDDKLFF. The CDR3 DNA sequence: TGTGCCACCAGCAGTAACAGGGCTTATGATGATGACAAACTGTTTTTT.

V is TRBV6-5 and J is TRBJ2-7, with D perhaps matching TRBD2 (6 bases). V was clipped by 0 bases and J by 3 bases, with 9 bases between them. Germline CDR1 reads MNHEY; CDR2 reads SVGAGI. This CDR3 has 14 amino acids. In DNA form, the CDR3 reads TGTGCCAGCAGTTACTCGGGGGGATTCTACGAGCAGTACTTC. Amino acid sequence: CASSYSGGFYEQYF.

The chain uses TRBV30 and TRBJ2-2; D gene uncertain. The germline V and J ends were trimmed by 5 bases and 2 bases, with 9 bases remaining between them. Germline CDR1 GTSNPN, CDR2 SVGIG (reference sequence). The CDR3 runs to 13 residues. The DNA of the CDR3 is TGTGCCTGGGCCGGGTTTAACACCGGGGAGCTGTTTTTT. Encoded protein: CAWAGFNTGELFF.

The rearrangement joins TRBV5-1 to TRBJ1-3; 7 nucleotides match TRBD1. The CDR3 sequence is 14 residues long. V gave up 4 bases and J gave up 8 bases; unmatched junction bases: 9. In germline, CDR1 is SGHRS, CDR2 YFSETQ. This chain's CDR3 is CASSTGQARDTIYF. The CDR3 DNA reads as TGCGCCAGCAGCACCGGACAGGCGAGGGACACCATATATTTT.

The CDR3 here is CASSEAGGRVNTIYF. The CDR3 nucleotides are TGTGCCAGCAGTGAAGCGGGGGGGCGAGTTAACACCATATATTTT. The chain joins TRBV6-1 to TRBJ1-3; D might be TRBD1 (6 bases). V was pared by 0 bases and J by 7 bases, with 13 bases between. The germline V gene encodes CDR1 MNHNS and CDR2 SASEGT. The CDR3 is made up of 15 amino acids.

This clone occurred a few times. The V and J genes are TRBV6-5 and TRBJ1-1; D ambiguous. Germline CDR1 MNHEY, CDR2 SVGAGI. The ends were cut back, 2 bases at V and 5 bases at J, with 18 bases in the middle. This CDR3 region has 16 residues. This CDR3 reads CASSYRKERGGTEAFF. The CDR3 region has the DNA TGTGCCAGCAGTTACCGGAAGGAGCGGGGTGGGACTGAAGCTTTCTTT.

This chain links TRBV9 with TRBJ2-5; a possible D gene is TRBD2 (6 bases). Trimming took 2 bases from V and 5 from J, leaving 13 bases between them. CDR1 is SGDLS, CDR2 YYNGEE, per germline. The CDR3 is 14 amino acids. The CDR3 spells CASSVSGTLETQYF. The CDR3 DNA follows: TGTGCCAGCAGCGTTAGCGGAACCTTGGAGACCCAGTACTTC.

This clone was counted a single time. V and J are TRBV7-8 and TRBJ1-1; D might be TRBD1 (6 bases). Germline CDR1 reads SGHVS; CDR2 reads FQNEAQ. The CDR3 length is 13 residues. V lost 5 bases to trimming and J lost 1 base, with 8 bases between them. The CDR3 nucleotides read TGTGCCAGCAGCCCGGGACAGAACACTGAAGCTTTCTTT. Translated: CASSPGQNTEAFF.

This chain links TRBV27 with TRBJ1-1; 7 nucleotides line up with TRBD1. CDR1 and CDR2 (germline): MNHEY, SMNVEV (reference sequence). The CDR3 is 16 residues long. The V segment lost 7 bases and the J segment 4 bases; nucleotides outside the gene matches: 15. CDR3 coding DNA: TGTGCCAGCAACACTGCGACAGGGTTTCGATTCACTGAAGCTTTCTTT. It specifies CASNTATGFRFTEAFF.

The chain links TRBV5-1 to TRBJ2-3, with unresolved D. The CDR3 sequence is 12 residues long. Germline assignment: CDR1 SGHRS and CDR2 YFSETQ. V lost 0 bases and J 6 bases, leaving 5 bases between the germline ends. CDR3 amino acids: CASSLDIDTQYF. In nucleotides, the CDR3 is TGCGCCAGCAGCTTGGATATCGATACGCAGTATTTT.

V gene TRBV7-6 combines with J gene TRBJ2-3; possible D gene TRBD1, 6 bases. The germline V gene encodes CDR1 SGHVS and CDR2 FNYEAQ. This CDR3 spans 16 amino acids. The V and J ends lost 5 bases and 2 bases respectively, with 17 bases between them. For the CDR3, the DNA is TGTGCCAGCAGCCCGAAACCCCCAGGGGACACAGATACGCAGTATTTT. Amino acids: CASSPKPPGDTDTQYF.

The rearrangement joins TRBV5-5 to TRBJ2-1; TRBD2 agrees at 11 bases. The CDR3 extends over 17 amino acids. CDR1 SGHKS and CDR2 YYEKEE come from the germline V gene (reference sequence). V lost 4 bases, J lost 0 bases, and 6 bases stayed unmatched. CDR3 in DNA: TGTGCCAGCAGCATCCGACTAGCGGGGAGCTCCTACAATGAGCAGTTCTTC. The encoded protein is CASSIRLAGSSYNEQFF.

The chain couples TRBV6-2 or TRBV6-3 to TRBJ1-1; the match to TRBD1 covers 7 bases. V shed 6 bases, J shed 6 bases, and the junction held 16 bases outside the gene matches. The V gene's germline CDR1 is MNHEY and CDR2 SVGEGT. The CDR3 is 16 amino acids. This CDR3 reads CASSRRGKGGESEAFF. For the CDR3, the DNA is TGTGCCAGCAGCCGCCGGGGAAAAGGGGGCGAATCTGAAGCTTTCTTT.

The V call is TRBV3-1 (or the pseudogene TRBV3-2), the J call TRBJ2-3; a weak D match, TRBD1 (5 bases). This CDR3 is built from 15 residues. The V end was cut by 4 bases, the J end by 2 bases, with 13 bases between. CDR1 LGHDT and CDR2 YNNKEL come from the germline V gene (reference sequence). CDR3 residues: CASSPSGAATDTQYF. The CDR3 DNA is TGTGCCAGCAGCCCCTCTGGGGCGGCCACAGATACGCAGTATTTT.

V gene TRBV5-1 combines with J gene TRBJ2-7; possible D gene TRBD1, 6 bases. The CDR3 loop spans 11 amino acids. Germline V CDR1 and CDR2: SGHRS, YFSETQ. The V gene lost 5 bases and the J gene lost 5 bases, with 8 bases spanning the gap. The CDR3 is CASRTGHEQYF. For the CDR3, the DNA is TGCGCCAGCAGGACAGGCCACGAGCAGTACTTC. Drawing the rest from reference TRBV5-1 and TRBJ2-7, the complete variable domain is KAGVTQTPRYLIKTRGQQVTLSCSPISGHRSVSWYQQTPGQGLQFLFEYFSETQRNKGNFPGRFSGRQFSNSRSEMNVSTLELGDSALYLCASRTGHEQYFGPGTRLTVT.

The chain joins TRBV19 to TRBJ1-1, with D tentatively TRBD1 (5 bases). The V gene's germline CDR1 is LNHDA and CDR2 SQIVND (reference sequence). This CDR3 contains 14 residues. V was clipped by 5 bases and J by 1 base, with 11 bases between them. CDR3 region: CASSAGHTNTEAFF. The CDR3 region has the DNA TGTGCCAGTAGTGCAGGACACACGAACACTGAAGCTTTCTTT.

The chain combines TRBV4-1 with TRBJ2-1; 8 bases fit TRBD2. CDR3 size: 18 residues. After removal of 2 bases from V and 2 bases from J, the junction contained 11 bases not matched to a gene. Germline V gene sequence: CDR1 MGHRA, CDR2 YSYEKL. The CDR3 coding sequence is TGCGCCAGCAGCCAACAACCGGGGGGGGACTTAGCCTACAATGAGCAGTTCTTC. The encoded protein is CASSQQPGGDLAYNEQFF.

The V call is TRBV7-9, the J call TRBJ2-5, with TRBD1 matching 7 bases. The germline V gene has CDR1 SEHNR and CDR2 FQNEAQ (reference sequence). CDR3 length equals 15 residues. V shed 3 bases and J 5 bases; nucleotides not matched to a gene: 9. The DNA of the CDR3 is TGTGCCAGCAGCTTGCAACCAGGGGGATCGGAGACCCAGTACTTC. Translation: CASSLQPGGSETQYF. Based on the CDR3 plus reference TRBV7-9 and TRBJ2-5, the full variable domain is DTGVSQNPRHKITKRGQNVTFRCDPISEHNRLYWYRQTLGQGPEFLTYFQNEAQLEKSRLLSDRFSAERPKGSFSTLEIQRTEQGDSAMYLCASSLQPGGSETQYFGPGTRLLVL.

This chain connects TRBV10-3 to TRBJ1-2; 9 bases are shared with TRBD1. The CDR3 covers 16 residues. V lost 4 bases, J lost 8 bases, and 14 bases stayed unmatched. Germline V gene data show CDR1 as ENHRY and CDR2 as SYGVKD. The DNA of the CDR3 is TGTGCCATCAGTGGAACGGGACAGGGACCCGTATCCGGCTACACCTTC. It codes for CAISGTGQGPVSGYTF.

This chain joins TRBV28 and TRBJ1-3, with 10 bases fitting TRBD1. This CDR3 spans 16 amino acids. V was clipped by 5 bases and J by 2 bases; unmatched bases: 6. CDR1 is MDHEN, CDR2 SYDVKM, per germline. The CDR3 nucleotides read TGTGCCAGCAGTATCGTGGGACAGGGGACTGGAAACACCATATATTTT. It encodes CASSIVGQGTGNTIYF.

The CDR3 reads CATSRRGGGDYGYTF. For the CDR3, the DNA is TGTGCCACCAGCAGACGAGGGGGCGGCGACTATGGCTACACCTTC. V and J are TRBV15 and TRBJ1-2; 7 bases map to TRBD1. Germline lookup yields CDR1 LNHNV and CDR2 YYDKDF (reference sequence). The CDR3 loop spans 15 amino acids. V lost 2 bases and J lost 3; bases outside the gene matches: 6.

The rearrangement uses TRBV7-9 and TRBJ2-1; 14 positions match TRBD2. J gave up 4 bases and V 6 bases, and 11 bases lay outside the gene matches. Germline CDR1 and CDR2: SEHNR and FQNEAQ (reference sequence). The CDR3 contains 18 residues. The DNA of the CDR3 is TGTGCCAGCAGTTCCGGGACTAGCGGGAGTTACGGATACAATGAGCAGTTCTTC. Amino acids: CASSSGTSGSYGYNEQFF.